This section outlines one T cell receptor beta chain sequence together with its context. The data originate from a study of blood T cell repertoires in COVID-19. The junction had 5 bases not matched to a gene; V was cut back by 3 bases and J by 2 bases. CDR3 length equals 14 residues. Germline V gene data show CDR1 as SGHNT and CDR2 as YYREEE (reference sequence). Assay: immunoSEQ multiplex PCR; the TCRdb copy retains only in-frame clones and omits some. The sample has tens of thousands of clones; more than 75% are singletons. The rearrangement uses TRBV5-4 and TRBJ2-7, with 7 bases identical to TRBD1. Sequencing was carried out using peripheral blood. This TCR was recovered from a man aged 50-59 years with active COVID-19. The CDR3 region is CASSWGQLTYEQYF. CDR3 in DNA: TGTGCCAGCAGCTGGGGACAGCTGACCTACGAGCAGTACTTC.